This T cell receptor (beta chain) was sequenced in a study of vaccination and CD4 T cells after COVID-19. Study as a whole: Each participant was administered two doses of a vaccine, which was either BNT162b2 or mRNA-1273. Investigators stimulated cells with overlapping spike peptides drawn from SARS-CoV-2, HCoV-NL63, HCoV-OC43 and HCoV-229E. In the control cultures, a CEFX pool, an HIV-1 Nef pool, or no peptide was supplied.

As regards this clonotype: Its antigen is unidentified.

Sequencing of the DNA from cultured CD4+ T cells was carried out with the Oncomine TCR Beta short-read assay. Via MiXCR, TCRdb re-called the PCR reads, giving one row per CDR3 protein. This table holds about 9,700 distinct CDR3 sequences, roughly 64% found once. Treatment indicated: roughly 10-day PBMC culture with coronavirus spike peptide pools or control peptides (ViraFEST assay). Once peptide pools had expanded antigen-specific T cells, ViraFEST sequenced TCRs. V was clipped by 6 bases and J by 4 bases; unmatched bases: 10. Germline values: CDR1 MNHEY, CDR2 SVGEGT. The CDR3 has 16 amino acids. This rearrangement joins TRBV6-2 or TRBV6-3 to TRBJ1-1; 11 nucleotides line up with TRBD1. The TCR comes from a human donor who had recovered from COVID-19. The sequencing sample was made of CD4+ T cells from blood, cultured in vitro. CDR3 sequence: CASRSGQGVSGTEAFF. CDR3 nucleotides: TGTGCCAGCAGATCGGGACAGGGGGTTTCTGGCACTGAAGCTTTCTTT.